The 5 T cell receptor beta chains below all came from one sample that was sequenced in a study of human T cells and chemical hapten exposure. The library put unique molecular identifiers onto individual cDNA molecules. One entry per CDR3 protein, called by TCRdb with MiXCR from the reads. The repertoire holds some 5,200 distinct CDR3 sequences, with around half as singletons. The treatment is: therapeutic diphenylcyclopropenone sensitization with weekly scalp DPC. Sequencing was performed on whole blood, taken before DPC sensitization or 2, 6, or about 24 weeks after (not recorded which). The receptors originated from an adult with alopecia areata. Some clones in this sample may be carry-over from other donors' samples. This table probably holds off-target reads from a library built for another chain.

This clonotype came up once. This sequence joins TRBV4-1 and TRBJ2-3; a possible D gene is TRBD2 (6 bases). Germline CDR1 and CDR2: MGHRA and YSYEKL. The length of the CDR3 is 16 residues. Between the trimmed V and J ends, which lost 0 bases and 4 bases, there was a span of 14 bases. The CDR3 region is CASSQEDVSGADTQYF. In DNA, the CDR3 is TGCGCCAGCAGCCAAGAGGATGTTAGCGGCGCAGATACGCAGTATTTT.

This clonotype was found a few times. The rearrangement links TRBV27 to TRBJ2-1; D is ambiguous. V shed 1 base and J shed 9 bases, with 10 bases lying between them. The CDR3 loop spans 13 amino acids. Per the germline V gene, CDR1 is MNHEY and CDR2 is SMNVEV (reference sequence). The CDR3 spells CASSLFQWGEQFF. In DNA, the CDR3 is TGTGCCAGCAGTTTATTTCAGTGGGGTGAGCAGTTCTTC.

There are a few counts of this clonotype. The J gene is TRBJ2-1, the V gene TRBV7-9; D is unresolved. The germline gives CDR1 SEHNR, CDR2 FQNEAQ (reference sequence). The CDR3 length is 15 residues. The V end lost 5 bases, the J end lost 5 bases, and 16 bases lay between the germline ends. The CDR3 is CASSANLAVNNEQFF. CDR3 in DNA: TGTGCCAGCAGCGCCAATTTGGCGGTAAACAATGAGCAGTTCTTC.

This sequence joins TRBV12-3 or TRBV12-4 and TRBJ2-3; D is uncertain. The germline V and J ends were trimmed by 2 bases and 3 bases, with 0 bases remaining between them. The CDR3 sequence is 11 residues long. CDR3 coding DNA: TGTGCCAGCAGTTTAACAGATACGCAGTATTTT. Translating gives CASSLTDTQYF.

The chain recombines TRBV29-1 with TRBJ1-1; a possible D gene is TRBD1 (5 bases). This CDR3 is built from 11 residues. CDR1 is SQVTM and CDR2 is ANQGSEA in the germline V gene. Trimming took off 7 bases at V and 8 bases at J, with 14 bases between the two ends. The CDR3 DNA reads as TGCAGCGACGGGACGGCTAGGGAAGCTTTCTTT. It translates to CSDGTAREAFF.